This TCR beta chain was retrieved from a study of primary melanoma T cells and metastatic recurrence (TCRdb year 2020). Turning to the overall study: A total of some 210 primary melanomas made up the cohort, all of stage T2 to T4 and more than 1 mm thick. Whether patient outcome could be predicted by T-cell fraction and T-cell repertoire clonality in primary melanoma tumors was the question this study put to the test. The T-cell fraction measured by TCR beta sequencing was compared against progression-free survival as the clinical outcome. Histopathological grading of tumor-infiltrating lymphocytes was compared with the sequencing-derived T-cell fraction. What the study reported, not specific to this receptor: Tumor T-cell fraction was reported to predict progression-free survival independently of thickness, ulceration, mitotic rate and age. A T-cell fraction above 20% appeared protective regardless of ulceration status, mitotic rate or nodal disease. An effective T-cell-mediated antitumor response in primary melanoma was framed by the authors only as a suggestion, not a demonstrated mechanism. Adding T-cell fraction to tumor thickness reportedly improved progression-free survival prediction more than adding any other histopathological variable.

Library prep was done by the immunoSEQ multiplex PCR assay. High-throughput sequencing of the T-cell receptor beta chain was performed on primary melanoma tumor tissue. Per the source publication's procedure: Repertoire analyses included TCRB CDR3 sharing between samples and the distribution of insertions and deletions. A gradient-boosted model ranked the predictive value of the T-cell fraction against histopathological variables. TCRdb took over this immuneACCESS table, retaining in-frame rearrangements with V and J assigned. Such tables are incomplete; in checked studies, under half of the missing clones stem from an unresolved V gene, and the remainder is unexplained. Clonal size and the V and J genes are those of that table, whereas D and trimming came from the DNA. This sample gives 300 or so clones in total; 82% of them show up just once. The ten top clones hold 21% of the sample. The primary melanoma of each patient had been surgically resected and was considered potentially curable but at risk of metastatic recurrence.

In the case of this clone: This receptor's antigen is unknown. Nothing much larger sits one base from this clone, and base qualities are not available.

The V end loses 4 bases and the J end loses 7 bases, and a stretch of 19 bases separates them. From its cysteine to its phenylalanine, the CDR3 spans 15 amino acids. Only the CDR3 portion is preserved as DNA: 45 bases, with reading frame beginning at the first base. Reading the germline V gene gives CDR1 MDHEN and CDR2 SYDVKM. The rearrangement joined TRBV28 to TRBJ1-2, with a tentative D gene TRBD1 over 6 matching bases. The sequence derives from a human donor with melanoma. Source material: melanoma tumor tissue. The base sequence is TGTGCCAGCAGTTCCTATGCCGCCCAGGGGCGTGGCTACACCTTC. It codes for CASSSYAAQGRGYTF.